Included here is one T cell receptor (beta chain) sequence, with context. Its antigen is not identified. This entry belongs to a study of T cells in localized non-small cell lung cancer. Overall study findings and caveats: Sequencing, confined to only one tumor region, leaves heterogeneity possible.

The length of the CDR3 is 15 residues. Germline V lookup: CDR1 SGHDT, CDR2 YYEEEE. V lost 5 bases and J lost 4, with 18 bases in between. Only in-frame clones appear in the TCRdb table, and some are missing; sequencing was by immunoSEQ multiplex PCR. Here the sample spans some 10,000 clones, 70% to 90% being singletons. The genes are TRBV5-6 and TRBJ1-1, with D possibly TRBD1 on 6 matching bases. This TCR derives from a male donor at least 60 years old with stage III lung adenocarcinoma. The source material was peripheral blood, sampled before any cancer treatment. This CDR3 is CASSLWEGDGTEAFF. CDR3 DNA sequence: TGTGCCAGCAGTTTATGGGAGGGGGACGGCACTGAAGCTTTCTTT.